This T cell receptor beta chain was identified in a study of blood T cell repertoires in COVID-19. The germline V gene has CDR1 ENHRY and CDR2 SYGVKD. Trimming at V came to 3 bases and at J to 3 bases, leaving 10 bases not matched to a gene. The CDR3 sequence is 19 residues long. TCRdb keeps only in-frame clones here, not all; method: immunoSEQ multiplex PCR. The sample consists of 450,000 or so clones, about nine tenths of them appearing once. This clone was counted once. V usage is TRBV10-3 and J usage is TRBJ2-6; TRBD1 aligns across 11 bases. The clonotype originates from a woman in her forties with COVID-19, enrolled during active disease. Specimen: peripheral blood. In nucleotides, the CDR3 is TGTGCCATCAGTGATGGCCCTTGGGACAGGGGGTATGGGGCCAACGTCCTGACTTTC. It specifies CAISDGPWDRGYGANVLTF.